This T cell receptor beta chain was recovered during a study of blood T cells in healthy people across ages. A few counts support this clonotype. A much larger clone is a single base away; this may be a read error. The use of a sample-barcoded 5' primer and a J-beta primer mix characterized a second PCR of roughly 6 to 12 cycles. One entry per CDR3 protein, called by TCRdb with MiXCR from the 5' RACE reads. The sample carries under 800,000 distinct CDR3 sequences, approximately 43% recorded once. Germline CDR1 SNHLY, CDR2 FYNNEI. This CDR3 is 12 amino acids long. The ends were cut back, 5 bases at V and 5 bases at J, with 10 bases in the middle.

The TCR comes from an older woman in good health. The V and J genes are TRBV2 and TRBJ2-7; D is unresolved. Source material: blood. Written as DNA, the CDR3 is TGTGCCAGCAGTCGAAAAACCGACGAGCAGTACTTC. It yields the protein CASSRKTDEQYF.